This T cell receptor beta chain was found in a study of shared clonotypes between healthy human individuals. Germline CDR1 is SGDLS and CDR2 is YYNGEE. The trim removed 4 bases at V and 6 bases at J, leaving 6 bases unmatched. This CDR3 region has 15 residues. Selected positively for CCR7 and CD45RO-negative, naive CD8 cells excluded terminally differentiated effector memory CD45RA+ cells. The assay was run at deep level. The assay was immunoSEQ multiplex PCR, and TCRdb's table has in-frame clones only and misses some. The sample lists some 2 million clones, just under 95% occurring once. Source material: naive CD8+ T cells sorted from blood. The V call is TRBV9, the J call TRBJ2-2; 10 bases fit TRBD1. This clonotype was sampled from a man aged 18 to 30 in good health. The CDR3 loop is CASSTGQGKAGELFF. CDR3 DNA sequence: TGTGCCAGCAGCACGGGACAGGGGAAGGCCGGGGAGCTGTTTTTT.